This T cell receptor beta chain was found in a study of post-analysis software for immune sequencing data. Whole-study results and caveats: Controls showed lower frequencies than patients for roughly 5 TRBV segments, and TRBV5-6, TRBV5-1 and TRBV20-1 were among these.

Built from TCR beta cDNA, the libraries had unique molecular identifiers in them. In TCRdb, the PCR reads were re-called with MiXCR into one record per CDR3 protein. The sample records 170,000 or so distinct CDR3 sequences, around 28% being singletons. The junction had 5 bases not matched to a gene; V was cut back by 4 bases and J by 4 bases. The CDR3 covers 16 residues. CDR1 and CDR2 (germline): SGHAT, FQNNGV. Many counts were recorded for this clonotype. Its cognate antigen is unknown. V and J are TRBV11-2 and TRBJ2-1, with 12 nucleotides matching TRBD2. The sequence was obtained from a girl between 5 and 17 years old with multiple sclerosis. Sequenced material: blood. CDR3 loop: CASSSPTSGGYNEQFF. The DNA for the CDR3 is TGTGCCAGCAGCTCTCCGACTAGCGGGGGTTACAATGAGCAGTTCTTC.